One sample yielded the 29 T cell receptor beta chains listed below, sequenced in a study of identical twins. TCRdb processed the 5' RACE reads anew with MiXCR; each CDR3 protein has one entry. The repertoire holds a few hundred thousand distinct CDR3 sequences, with 6.5% to 8% as singletons. The data were also submitted as part of a second study, on T cells expressing NK-cell markers.

Sequencing was performed on CD8+ T cells sorted from blood. The receptors stem from a young woman in good health.

This chain connects TRBV27 to TRBJ2-2, with D perhaps matching TRBD1 or TRBD2 (6 bases each). The germline gives CDR1 MNHEY, CDR2 SMNVEV (reference sequence). Trimming cost V 4 bases and J 8 bases, with 20 bases left between them. This CDR3 has 16 amino acids. The CDR3 loop is CASSSLKARGAGELFF. The CDR3 DNA sequence: TGTGCCAGCAGTTCTTTAAAAGCAAGGGGGGCAGGGGAGCTGTTTTTT.

The sample holds a few counts of this clonotype. This chain joins TRBV12-3 or TRBV12-4 and TRBJ1-2; perhaps TRBD1 as D (6 bases). Trimming took 1 base from V and 3 from J, leaving 9 bases between them. The CDR3 consists of 14 residues. The CDR3 protein is CASSLGTVYYGYTF. The DNA of the CDR3 is TGTGCCAGCAGTTTAGGGACAGTCTACTATGGCTACACCTTC.

At least ten counts were recorded for this clonotype. CDR3: CASTEGEGGYEQYF. The CDR3 coding sequence is TGTGCCAGCACCGAGGGGGAGGGAGGCTACGAGCAGTACTTC. The rearrangement joins TRBV6-1 to TRBJ2-7, with D possibly matching TRBD2 (7 bases). Germline CDR1 and CDR2: MNHNS and SASEGT. The CDR3 runs to 14 residues. V lost 7 bases to trimming and J lost 3 bases, with 16 bases between them.

This clonotype was seen ten or more times. CDR3 coding DNA: TGTGCCAGCAGCGCCGCCCCCCTATCTGAGCAGTTCTTC. Protein product: CASSAAPLSEQFF. The chain uses TRBV6-1 and TRBJ2-1; D is ambiguous. The V gene lost 6 bases and the J gene lost 9 bases, with 15 bases spanning the gap. Germline V gives CDR1 MNHNS, CDR2 SASEGT. The CDR3 spans 13 residues.

The chain uses TRBV14 and TRBJ1-1; D is unresolved. This CDR3 has 13 residues. The germline V gene encodes CDR1 SGHDN and CDR2 FVKESK. V lost 1 base and J 5 bases, leaving 8 bases between the germline ends. CDR3 bases: TGTGCCAGCAGCCAAGTGGCGGGAACTGAAGCTTTCTTT. Its translation: CASSQVAGTEAFF. The full variable domain, completed using reference TRBV14 and TRBJ1-1, is EAGVTQFPSHSVIEKGQTVTLRCDPISGHDNLYWYRRVMGKEIKFLLHFVKESKQDESGMPNNRFLAERTGGTYSTLKVQPAELEDSGVYFCASSQVAGTEAFFGQGTRLTVV.

A few counts support this clonotype. The rearrangement links TRBV28 to TRBJ2-7; no clear D. Germline values: CDR1 MDHEN, CDR2 SYDVKM. The CDR3 covers 14 residues. V lost 3 bases, J lost 6 bases, and 15 bases lay in between. The CDR3 nucleotides read TGTGCCAGCAGTTTTTGTCTTTATTGCACCGAGCAGTACTTC. Translating it yields CASSFCLYCTEQYF.

V and J are TRBV4-3 and TRBJ2-5; 8 bases match TRBD1. Germline V gene sequence: CDR1 LGHNA, CDR2 YSLEER. Trimming cost V 1 base and J 5 bases; bases outside gene matches: 6. The CDR3 is 15 amino acids. CDR3 sequence: CASSQGTGLFETQYF. CDR3 nucleotides: TGCGCCAGCAGCCAAGGGACAGGGTTGTTCGAGACCCAGTACTTC.

With respect to this clonotype: The junction does not match germline at one end; this may be a read error. The chain carries TRBV27 and TRBJ2-3; tentative D call: TRBD1 (5 bases). This CDR3 has 16 amino acids. The V gene's germline CDR1 is MNHEY and CDR2 SMNVEV (reference sequence). The CDR3 protein is CASTQGGYPSTDSQYF. The CDR3 nucleotides are TGTGCCAGCACCCAGGGTGGTTATCCAAGCACAGATTCGCAGTATTTT.

This clonotype appeared many times. The chain combines TRBV9 with TRBJ2-2; 12 bases fit TRBD2. The J segment lost 6 bases and the V segment lost 0 bases, leaving 3 bases of the junction unmatched. Germline CDR1 is SGDLS and CDR2 is YYNGEE. This CDR3 has 16 amino acids. The CDR3 protein is CASSVASGRAPGELFF. CDR3 bases: TGTGCCAGCAGCGTAGCTAGCGGGAGGGCCCCCGGGGAGCTGTTTTTT.

The rearrangement links TRBV27 to TRBJ1-5; D is uncertain. This CDR3 comprises 14 residues. V was pared by 6 bases and J by 7 bases, with 16 bases between. CDR1 is MNHEY, CDR2 SMNVEV, per germline (reference sequence). The CDR3 DNA is TGTGCCAGCAGACTCCGGGCCCAGGTGCAGCCCCAGCATTTT. The encoded protein is CASRLRAQVQPQHF.

This clonotype was detected only a few times. The chain recombines TRBV5-1 with TRBJ2-1, with D perhaps matching TRBD2 (5 bases). Germline V gives CDR1 SGHRS, CDR2 YFSETQ. The CDR3 has 14 amino acids. V was clipped by 0 bases and J by 6 bases, with 10 bases between them. CDR3 loop: CASSLASLGNEQFF. DNA for the CDR3: TGCGCCAGCAGCTTGGCTAGCCTTGGCAATGAGCAGTTCTTC.

This clonotype turned up a few times. V is TRBV7-8 and J is TRBJ1-1; D is unresolved. The CDR3 loop spans 16 amino acids. Trimming shortened V by 0 bases and J by 0 bases, and 11 bases separated the two germline ends. Looked up from germline, CDR1 is SGHVS and CDR2 is FQNEAQ. CDR3 sequence reads: CASSLAADFMNTEAFF. CDR3 nucleotides: TGTGCCAGCAGCTTAGCAGCAGACTTTATGAACACTGAAGCTTTCTTT.

This clonotype was picked up many times. In DNA, the CDR3 is TGTGCCAGCACTTCCCGGGACCCCCGAAATGAGCAGTTCTTC. This translates into CASTSRDPRNEQFF. This chain joins TRBV12-3 or TRBV12-4 and TRBJ2-1; either TRBD1 or TRBD2 may supply D (5 bases each). CDR3 length: 14 amino acids. The V gene lost 7 bases and the J gene lost 7 bases, with 17 bases spanning the gap.

This clonotype has at least ten counts. This rearrangement joins TRBV10-3 to TRBJ2-7, with TRBD1 matching 7 bases. The CDR3 is 15 amino acids. Germline CDR1 and CDR2: ENHRY and SYGVKD. V shed 2 bases and J 3 bases; nucleotides not matched to a gene: 7. CDR3 sequence reads: CAISEVGQTIYEQYF. The CDR3 coding sequence is TGTGCCATCAGTGAGGTGGGACAGACTATCTACGAGCAGTACTTC.

This clonotype was observed many times. This chain uses TRBV9 with TRBJ1-5; possible D gene TRBD1, 6 bases. The CDR3 is made up of 14 amino acids. Deletions cut 3 bases from V and 0 bases from J, with 7 bases between. Germline V gene lookup returns CDR1 SGDLS and CDR2 YYNGEE. CDR3 protein: CASSEGDSNQPQHF. The CDR3 DNA sequence: TGTGCCAGCAGCGAGGGGGATAGCAATCAGCCCCAGCATTTT.

CDR3 sequence: CASSAKRWGQERTDTQYF. The CDR3 nucleotides are TGTGCCAGCAGCGCTAAAAGATGGGGTCAGGAGAGAACAGATACGCAGTATTTT. The rearrangement links TRBV9 to TRBJ2-3; D is unclear. Germline values: CDR1 SGDLS, CDR2 YYNGEE. The CDR3 loop spans 18 amino acids. Trimming pared 3 bases from V and 3 bases from J, leaving 23 bases between.

This clonotype was observed many times. The rearrangement joins TRBV29-1 to TRBJ1-2, with TRBD1 matching over 8 bases. Per germline, CDR1 SQVTM and CDR2 ANQGSEA. This CDR3 comprises 13 residues. V trimming: 6 bases; J trimming: 5 bases; junction bases outside the gene matches: 8. CDR3 nucleotides: TGCAGCGTCACGGACAGGGACGGGTATGGCTACACCTTC. The encoded protein is CSVTDRDGYGYTF. Full variable domain (missing parts from reference TRBV29-1 and TRBJ1-2): SAVISQKPSRDICQRGTSLTIQCQVDSQVTMMFWYRQQPGQSLTLIATANQGSEATYESGFVIDKFPISRPNLTFSTLTVSNMSPEDSSIYLCSVTDRDGYGYTFGSGTRLTVV.

In this sample, this clonotype turned up a few times. This chain joins TRBV6-1 and TRBJ1-5; D remains unclear. CDR1 MNHNS and CDR2 SASEGT come from the germline V gene. Trimming shortened V by 9 bases and J by 7 bases, and 10 bases separated the two germline ends. The CDR3 covers 11 residues. The CDR3 loop reads CASGAGQPQHF. Written as DNA, the CDR3 is TGTGCCAGTGGCGCCGGGCAGCCCCAGCATTTT.

The chain combines TRBV7-9 with TRBJ2-1; TRBD2 agrees at 7 bases. CDR3 length: 17 residues. The V gene end was trimmed by 2 bases and the J gene end by 7 bases; junction bases not matched to a gene: 14. From germline, CDR1 is SEHNR and CDR2 FQNEAQ (reference sequence). In nucleotides, the CDR3 is TGTGCCAGCAGCTTATCGGGGCGGCGCGGGAGTGGGAATGAGCAGTTCTTC. Amino acids: CASSLSGRRGSGNEQFF. The full variable domain, in which reference TRBV7-9 and TRBJ2-1 provide the parts outside the CDR3, is DTGVSQNPRHKITKRGQNVTFRCDPISEHNRLYWYRQTLGQGPEFLTYFQNEAQLEKSRLLSDRFSAERPKGSFSTLEIQRTEQGDSAMYLCASSLSGRRGSGNEQFFGPGTRLTVL.

A few counts support this clonotype. CDR3 protein: CASSQWGWGDTQYF. In DNA, the CDR3 is TGTGCCAGCAGCCAGTGGGGGTGGGGGGATACGCAGTATTTT. This chain connects TRBV7-2 to TRBJ2-3; D possibly uses TRBD1 or TRBD2 (5 bases each). The CDR3 loop spans 14 amino acids. V shed 5 bases and J shed 6 bases, with 15 bases lying between them. Germline-derived CDR1 and CDR2 are SGHTA and FQGNSA.

This clonotype was recorded at least ten times. The V gene is TRBV29-1, the J gene TRBJ2-1; D may be TRBD1 (6 bases). CDR1 SQVTM and CDR2 ANQGSEA come from the germline V gene. This CDR3 has 13 residues. V was cut by 8 bases and J by 3 bases, with 14 bases left in between. The CDR3 coding sequence is TGCAGCAGCGGCCCGGGACACTACAATGAGCAGTTCTTC. It is translated as CSSGPGHYNEQFF.

This clonotype was seen repeatedly, ten times or more. The V gene is TRBV29-1, the J gene TRBJ2-3; the D gene is possibly TRBD2 (6 bases). Germline-derived CDR1 and CDR2 are SQVTM and ANQGSEA. This CDR3 comprises 15 residues. The V end lost 2 bases, the J end lost 5 bases, and 17 bases lay between the germline ends. The CDR3 reads CSVELAAKGVDTQYF. DNA for the CDR3: TGCAGCGTTGAATTAGCGGCCAAAGGCGTAGATACGCAGTATTTT.

This clonotype has more than one count but fewer than ten. The V and J genes are TRBV13 and TRBJ2-1, with 7 bases fitting TRBD2. V lost 1 base, J lost 7 bases, and 10 bases stayed unmatched. The CDR3 consists of 16 residues. Germline assignment: CDR1 PRHDT and CDR2 FYEKMQ (reference sequence). The CDR3 region is CASSLAGAGVLNEQFF. The DNA for the CDR3 is TGTGCCAGCAGCTTAGCAGGCGCGGGAGTGTTGAATGAGCAGTTCTTC.

The chain links TRBV6-1 to TRBJ2-2; 11 positions agree with TRBD2. The ends lost 11 bases at V and 5 bases at J; junction bases unmatched: 7. From germline, CDR1 is MNHNS and CDR2 SASEGT. The CDR3 spans 14 residues. The CDR3 loop is CAGSGGAETGELFF. CDR3 sequence (DNA): TGTGCCGGTAGCGGGGGGGCAGAAACCGGGGAGCTGTTTTTT.

This clonotype appeared many times. This rearrangement joins TRBV18 to TRBJ1-1; 7 bases are a match to TRBD1. Germline CDR1 and CDR2: KGHSH and LQKENI. The CDR3 is 15 amino acids. V lost 5 bases to trimming and J lost 0 bases; unmatched junction nucleotides: 6. The CDR3 nucleotides read TGTGCCAGCTCAGCGAACAGGGGCTTGAACACTGAAGCTTTCTTT. Amino acid sequence: CASSANRGLNTEAFF. Based on the CDR3 plus reference TRBV18 and TRBJ1-1, the full variable domain is NAGVMQNPRHLVRRRGQEARLRCSPMKGHSHVYWYRQLPEEGLKFMVYLQKENIIDESGMPKERFSAEFPKEGPSILRIQQVVRGDSAAYFCASSANRGLNTEAFFGQGTRLTVV.

The chain combines TRBV11-2 with TRBJ2-1; 9 bases agree with TRBD2. This CDR3 spans 18 amino acids. Germline loops: CDR1 SGHAT, CDR2 FQNNGV. With V trimmed by 4 bases and J by 0 bases, 10 bases remained unmatched. This CDR3 is CASSSRRGGSLSYNEQFF. As DNA, the CDR3 is TGTGCCAGCAGCTCTCGGCGGGGGGGCTCTCTCTCCTACAATGAGCAGTTCTTC.

This sequence joins TRBV25-1 and TRBJ2-2; D may be TRBD1 (6 bases). The CDR3 is 14 residues long. Germline CDR1 MGHDK, CDR2 SYGVNS. The V gene lost 6 bases and the J gene lost 0 bases, with 8 bases spanning the gap. The CDR3 DNA reads as TGTGCCAGCAGGGGGACATCGAACACCGGGGAGCTGTTTTTT. It yields the protein CASRGTSNTGELFF.

This clonotype was recorded a few times. The chain employs TRBV11-2 and TRBJ1-1, with TRBD1 matching 8 bases. Losses at the gene ends were 5 bases for V and 1 base for J; bases not matched to a gene: 15. The germline CDR1 and CDR2 sequences are SGHAT and FQNNGV. The CDR3 is 18 residues long. For the CDR3, the DNA is TGTGCCAGCAGCCTGCCCATGGACAGGGAAGGGAAGAACACTGAAGCTTTCTTT. This codes for CASSLPMDREGKNTEAFF.

This clonotype has a handful of counts. The chain couples TRBV28 to TRBJ2-4; tentative D call: TRBD1 (6 bases). This CDR3 spans 14 amino acids. CDR1 and CDR2 (germline): MDHEN, SYDVKM. V lost 3 bases, J lost 4 bases, and 10 bases lay in between. CDR3: CASSFRDTKNIQYF. Here the CDR3 DNA reads TGTGCCAGCAGTTTCCGGGACACTAAAAACATTCAGTACTTC.